The following is a TCR beta chain sequence with its context. Assay: immunoSEQ multiplex PCR; the TCRdb copy retains only in-frame clones and omits some. The table lists 65,000 to 95,000 clones, around 80% of them singletons. This specimen comes from a study of OX40 agonist ivuxolimab in advanced cancers. Trimming removed 4 bases at V and 6 bases at J, with 10 bases between. Germline CDR1 and CDR2: SQVTM and ANQGSEA. This CDR3 comprises 12 residues. This chain joins TRBV29-1 and TRBJ1-3; D is uncertain. The sequence was obtained from an adult with an advanced solid tumor such as melanoma, head and neck, liver or kidney cancer. The sequences come from CD4+ or CD8+ T cells sorted from blood, collected in a trial of the OX40 agonist ivuxolimab. The CDR3 loop reads CSVGVGENTIYF. In nucleotides, the CDR3 is TGCAGCGTTGGAGTTGGGGAAAACACCATATATTTT. The full variable domain, in which reference TRBV29-1 and TRBJ1-3 provide the parts outside the CDR3, is SAVISQKPSRDICQRGTSLTIQCQVDSQVTMMFWYRQQPGQSLTLIATANQGSEATYESGFVIDKFPISRPNLTFSTLTVSNMSPEDSSIYLCSVGVGENTIYFGEGSWLTVV.